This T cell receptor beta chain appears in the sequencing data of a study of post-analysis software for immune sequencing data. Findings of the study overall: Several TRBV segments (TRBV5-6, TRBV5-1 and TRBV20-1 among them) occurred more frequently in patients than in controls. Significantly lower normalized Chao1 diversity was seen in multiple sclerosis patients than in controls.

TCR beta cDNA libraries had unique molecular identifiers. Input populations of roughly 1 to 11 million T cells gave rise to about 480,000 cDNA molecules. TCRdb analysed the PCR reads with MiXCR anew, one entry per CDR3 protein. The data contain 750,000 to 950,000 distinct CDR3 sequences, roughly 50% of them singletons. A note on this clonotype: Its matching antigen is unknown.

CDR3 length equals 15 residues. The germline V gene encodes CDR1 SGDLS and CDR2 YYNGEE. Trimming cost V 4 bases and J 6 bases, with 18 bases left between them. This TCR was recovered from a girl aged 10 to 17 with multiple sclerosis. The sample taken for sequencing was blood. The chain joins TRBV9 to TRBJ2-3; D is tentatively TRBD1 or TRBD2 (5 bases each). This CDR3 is CASSLLGTLRDTQYF. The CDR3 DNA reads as TGTGCCAGCAGCCTCCTGGGGACCTTGCGGGATACGCAGTATTTT.